The source of this TCR beta chain is a study of blood T cell repertoires in COVID-19. On the study more broadly: Sources were T cells, B-cell-depleted T cells, or PBMCs; the material itself was cDNA or gDNA.

Participant ages covered about 18 to 90 years across 24 US areas. The CDR3 length is 14 residues. Germline-derived CDR1 and CDR2 are LGHDT and YNNKEL (reference sequence). The V gene lost 0 bases and the J gene lost 1 base, with 7 bases spanning the gap. There are many counts of this clone. Original handling: Amplified reference gene primers provided the basis for estimating nucleated cell counts. Clones were sequenced by immunoSEQ multiplex PCR, and TCRdb holds only the in-frame ones, with some missing. That table supplies the V and J calls and clone size; D and trimming were determined from the DNA. The sample contains a few hundred thousand clones, around 85% of which appear only once.

The chain uses TRBV3-1 (or the pseudogene TRBV3-2) and TRBJ2-7; unclear D gene. The sequence was obtained from a man between 40 and 49 years old who had recovered from COVID-19. What was sequenced was PBMCs or T cells enriched from blood (not recorded which). As DNA, the CDR3 is TGTGCCAGCAGCCAAGATTCCTTTTCCTACGAGCAGTACTTC. It codes for CASSQDSFSYEQYF.